The clone carrying this T cell receptor beta chain came up a few times. The data belong to a study of blood T cell repertoires in COVID-19. Clones were read by immunoSEQ multiplex PCR, and TCRdb kept only the in-frame ones, dropping some. Of about 260,000 clones in the sample, roughly 79% were seen once. With 1 base clipped from V and 6 bases from J, the junction kept 4 bases outside the gene matches. CDR3 length equals 16 residues. CDR1 and CDR2 from the germline V gene are SGHVS and FNYEAQ. This receptor was identified in a woman older than 75 with acute or convalescent COVID-19. Sequenced input: peripheral blood. The chain couples TRBV7-6 to TRBJ2-1, with TRBD2 matching 12 bases. The CDR3 bases are TGTGCCAGCAGCTTAGGGGTACTAGCGGGGGGCAATGAGCAGTTCTTC. This encodes CASSLGVLAGGNEQFF.